A single sample gave rise to the 21 T cell receptor beta chains below, sequenced in a study of cytomegalovirus exposure and HLA in healthy donors. 13 Jbeta primers and 60 Vbeta primers were used for the PCR. Profiled with immunoSEQ multiplex PCR; TCRdb holds only in-frame clones, not every one. The data show about 82,000 clones, over 70% seen once. The sample consisted of PBMCs. These receptors all come from a man in his forties in good health and CMV-seropositive.

V is TRBV6-6 and J is TRBJ2-7, with D maybe TRBD1 (5 bases). The CDR3 is 15 residues long. In germline, CDR1 is MNHNY, CDR2 SVGAGI (reference sequence). The germline V and J ends were trimmed by 0 bases and 5 bases, with 14 bases remaining between them. In nucleotides, the CDR3 is TGTGCCAGCAGTTACTCGATACATCAGGGAAACGAGCAGTACTTC. Translation gives CASSYSIHQGNEQYF.

The rearrangement uses TRBV19 and TRBJ1-6; D is unclear. V dropped 7 bases and J dropped 9 bases, with 16 bases sitting between them. The CDR3 covers 14 residues. Germline lookup yields CDR1 LNHDA and CDR2 SQIVND (reference sequence). The CDR3 DNA follows: TGTGCCAGTAAGAGGGAACACCTAACTTCACCCCTCCACTTT. It is translated as CASKREHLTSPLHF.

The genes are TRBV7-2 and TRBJ2-1; 8 bases line up with TRBD2. V was clipped by 1 base and J by 8 bases; unmatched bases: 10. This CDR3 is built from 16 residues. The germline V gene has CDR1 SGHTA and CDR2 FQGNSA. The CDR3 region is CASSLDGGGRPYEQFF. The CDR3 DNA reads as TGTGCCAGCAGCTTAGATGGCGGCGGGAGGCCCTATGAGCAGTTCTTC.

V gene TRBV25-1 combines with J gene TRBJ2-6, with D uncertain. This CDR3 is built from 16 residues. V was cut by 4 bases and J by 2 bases, with 12 bases left in between. Germline V gene data show CDR1 as MGHDK and CDR2 as SYGVNS. The CDR3 coding sequence is TGTGCCAGCAGTGGCGCAGGCGTAACTGGGGCCAACGTCCTGACTTTC. This codes for CASSGAGVTGANVLTF. The variable domain in full, with the rest retrieved from reference TRBV25-1 and TRBJ2-6, is EADIYQTPRYLVIGTGKKITLECSQTMGHDKMYWYQQDPGMELHLIHYSYGVNSTEKGDLSSESTVSRIRTEHFPLTLESARPSHTSQYLCASSGAGVTGANVLTFGAGSRLTVL.

CDR3 region: CASSSTGSYEQYF. The CDR3 bases are TGTGCCAGCAGTTCGACAGGTTCCTACGAGCAGTACTTC. The genes are TRBV6-5 and TRBJ2-7; weak D call: TRBD1 (6 bases). This CDR3 region has 13 residues. Trimming stripped 4 bases from V and 1 base from J, with 8 bases between. Germline CDR1 reads MNHEY; CDR2 reads SVGAGI.

This sequence joins TRBV4-1 and TRBJ1-3, with D perhaps TRBD1 (5 bases). Germline V gene data show CDR1 as MGHRA and CDR2 as YSYEKL. CDR3 length: 16 amino acids. V was pared by 1 base and J by 0 bases, with 10 bases between. CDR3 nucleotides: TGCGCCAGCAGCCAAGTAGGACACAACTCTGGAAACACCATATATTTT. Translating gives CASSQVGHNSGNTIYF.

The CDR3 loop is CASSQDRKSNQPQHF. The CDR3 DNA follows: TGCGCCAGCAGCCAGGACAGGAAAAGCAATCAGCCCCAGCATTTT. The rearrangement links TRBV5-1 to TRBJ1-5; 7 nucleotides line up with TRBD1. CDR1 and CDR2 (germline): SGHRS, YFSETQ. J lost 1 base, V lost 4 bases, and 5 bases had no gene match. The CDR3 is 15 amino acids.

This clone was seen only once. The CDR3 DNA is TGTGCCAGCAGTTTATTGGGTGGAGGGGCCGTAAAAGAGACCCAGTACTTC. As protein: CASSLLGGGAVKETQYF. The chain joins TRBV28 to TRBJ2-5, with D perhaps matching TRBD2 (6 bases). CDR1 is MDHEN, CDR2 SYDVKM, per germline. The CDR3 spans 17 residues. Trimming left V 1 base short and J 3 bases short, with 18 bases between.

The chain combines TRBV7-7 with TRBJ2-7; D might be TRBD2 (5 bases). CDR1 and CDR2 from the germline V gene are SSHAT and FNYEAQ (reference sequence). The CDR3 is 15 amino acids. V dropped 4 bases and J dropped 0 bases, with 13 bases sitting between them. CDR3 DNA: TGTGCCAGCAGCTCACAGCCGGGAACCTCCTACGAGCAGTACTTC. Translating it yields CASSSQPGTSYEQYF.

The V gene is TRBV10-1, the J gene TRBJ2-1; a weak D match, TRBD2 (6 bases). The CDR3 runs to 15 residues. Per the germline V gene, CDR1 is WNHNN and CDR2 is SYGVQD (reference sequence). The ends were cut back, 6 bases at V and 9 bases at J, with 21 bases in the middle. Here the CDR3 reads CASRLDRLAGSEQFF. DNA for the CDR3: TGCGCCAGCAGATTGGACCGACTCGCGGGGAGTGAGCAGTTCTTC.

The genes are TRBV11-2 and TRBJ2-1; possibly TRBD2 for D (6 bases). Germline values: CDR1 SGHAT, CDR2 FQNNGV. The ends were cut back, 0 bases at V and 4 bases at J, with 10 bases in the middle. This CDR3 has 15 amino acids. The CDR3 nucleotides are TGTGCCAGCAGCTTAGATATGGCGGGGTACAATGAGCAGTTCTTC. It is translated as CASSLDMAGYNEQFF.

The chain joins TRBV2 to TRBJ2-7, with D perhaps TRBD2 (6 bases). Looked up from germline, CDR1 is SNHLY and CDR2 is FYNNEI. Trimming stripped 3 bases from V and 5 bases from J, with 11 bases between. This CDR3 has 13 residues. The DNA for the CDR3 is TGTGCCAGCAGTGAGGCAGGGAGGAACGAGCAGTACTTC. This sequence encodes CASSEAGRNEQYF.

This chain uses TRBV28 with TRBJ1-5; 10 bases map to TRBD1. V trimming: 4 bases; J trimming: 15 bases; junction bases outside the gene matches: 18. CDR1 and CDR2 from the germline V gene are MDHEN and SYDVKM. This CDR3 is built from 16 residues. The DNA of the CDR3 is TGTGCCAGCAGTTCCGACTCCGGGACAGGGGCCTTAAGACTGCATTTT. This sequence encodes CASSSDSGTGALRLHF.

In this sample, this clone turned up a few times. The chain joins TRBV2 to TRBJ2-5, with D perhaps TRBD2 (6 bases). The J call may be faulty, since TRBJ2-7 better matches the DNA end. Per the germline V gene, CDR1 is SNHLY and CDR2 is FYNNEI. The CDR3 totals 12 residues. This chain's CDR3 is CASSGGGSEQYF. Here the CDR3 DNA reads TGTGCCAGCAGTGGTGGAGGGTCCGAGCAGTACTTC.

This clone was counted a few times. The chain joins TRBV6-1 to TRBJ2-7, with 8 positions matching TRBD1. Germline-derived CDR1 and CDR2 are MNHNS and SASEGT. The length of the CDR3 is 15 residues. The V gene end was trimmed by 6 bases and the J gene end by 0 bases; junction bases not matched to a gene: 7. The CDR3 sequence: CASSRGTGHSYEQYF. The CDR3 region has the DNA TGTGCCAGCAGCCGCGGGACAGGACACTCCTACGAGCAGTACTTC.

The chain carries TRBV28 and TRBJ2-5, with 8 bases aligning to TRBD2. The CDR3 contains 15 residues. V was pared by 2 bases and J by 2 bases, with 4 bases of the junction left unmatched. Germline CDR1 MDHEN, CDR2 SYDVKM. For the CDR3, the DNA is TGTGCCAGCAGTTTAGGGGGACTAGTTCAAGAGACCCAGTACTTC. Its protein product is CASSLGGLVQETQYF.

This chain connects TRBV5-1 to TRBJ2-4, with a weak D call TRBD1 (6 bases). CDR1 is SGHRS, CDR2 YFSETQ, per germline. V gave up 0 bases and J gave up 6 bases, with 13 bases separating them. The CDR3 spans 15 residues. The CDR3 sequence is CASSLDGGKGNIQYF. DNA of the CDR3: TGCGCCAGCAGCTTGGATGGGGGCAAGGGAAACATTCAGTACTTC.

The rearrangement joins TRBV10-3 to TRBJ1-2; no firm D call. V lost 0 bases to trimming and J lost 4 bases, with 6 bases between them. CDR3 length: 13 amino acids. CDR1 ENHRY and CDR2 SYGVKD come from the germline V gene. The CDR3 is CAISESGGYGYTF. CDR3 DNA: TGTGCCATCAGTGAGTCGGGAGGCTATGGCTACACCTTC.

This rearrangement joins TRBV6-5 to TRBJ2-7; a weak D match, TRBD1 (5 bases). With 5 bases removed from V and 7 bases from J, the gap between germline ends came to 21 bases. The CDR3 sequence is 15 residues long. From germline, CDR1 is MNHEY and CDR2 SVGAGI. CDR3 region: CASSKRSDSPGEQYF. The DNA of the CDR3 is TGTGCCAGCAGTAAAAGGTCTGACAGCCCTGGAGAGCAGTACTTC.

The genes are TRBV10-1 and TRBJ2-4; 10 positions agree with TRBD2. CDR1 and CDR2 (germline): WNHNN, SYGVQD (reference sequence). CDR3 length equals 13 residues. The junction had 2 bases not matched to a gene; V was cut back by 2 bases and J by 10 bases. The CDR3 reads CASSEPGLAIQYF. CDR3 nucleotides: TGCGCCAGCAGTGAGCCGGGACTAGCGATTCAGTACTTC.

The chain recombines TRBV5-5 with TRBJ2-6, with 7 bases identical to TRBD1. The V and J ends lost 6 bases and 2 bases, in that order; junction bases with no gene match: 14. Germline CDR1 SGHKS, CDR2 YYEKEE (reference sequence). CDR3 length: 18 residues. The CDR3 sequence is CASKIDRDTYAGANVLTF. The DNA for the CDR3 is TGTGCCAGCAAAATTGACAGGGATACCTACGCTGGGGCCAACGTCCTGACTTTC.